This TCR beta chain was identified in a study of Ad26.COV2.S vaccination and SARS-CoV-2 variants. Study-level background: Donor participated within the Ad26.COV2.S arm of the COV1001 trial.

Study-wide points: Vaccinees showed greater spike-specific TCR breadth than placebo recipients. In vaccinated individuals, spike-specific CD8+ and CD4+ T cell responses reportedly displayed substantial breadth.

Germline V gene lookup returns CDR1 MDHEN and CDR2 SYDVKM. The CDR3 length is 16 residues. Trimming pared 3 bases from V and 7 bases from J, leaving 18 bases between. About this clone itself: Its specificity is unknown.

Produced via immunoSEQ multiplex PCR; TCRdb's table is partial and in-frame only. This table holds hundreds of thousands of clones, over 75% found once. The sample's treatment: some 20 received Ad26.COV2.S at low or high dose, single or two shots; about 5 received placebo; per-sample allocation not given. Repertoires come from day 63 after the first vaccine or placebo injection. A Boston donor was an adult aged 18-55 years. Sequencing was performed on peripheral blood, taken in a trial of Ad26.COV2.S vaccine versus placebo. The rearrangement joins TRBV28 to TRBJ1-4, with D perhaps matching TRBD1 (6 bases). The sequence was collected from a person between 18 and 65 years old who received the Ad26.COV2.S COVID-19 vaccine or a placebo. The CDR3 bases are TGTGCCAGCAGTTTTAGGGGGTGGGGCTATGGTGAAAAACTGTTTTTT. Translation gives CASSFRGWGYGEKLFF. Complete variable domain (other parts from reference TRBV28 and TRBJ1-4): DVKVTQSSRYLVKRTGEKVFLECVQDMDHENMFWYRQDPGLGLRLIYFSYDVKMKEKGDIPEGYSVSREKKERFSLILESASTNQTSMYLCASSFRGWGYGEKLFFGSGTQLSVL.